The 12 T cell receptor beta chains below all came from one sample that was sequenced in a study of T cells after yellow fever vaccination. In TCRdb, the 5' RACE reads were re-called with MiXCR into one record per CDR3 protein. The sample includes approximately 260,000 distinct CDR3 sequences, approximately 5.2% seen only once; the top ten take more than 3%. Here the sequenced sample was CD4+ T cells sorted from PBMCs, taken on the day of the yellow fever booster vaccination. These receptors all come from a man aged 18 to 30 who received the YFV17D yellow fever vaccine.

V gene TRBV29-1 combines with J gene TRBJ1-1; D might be TRBD1 (5 bases). Germline CDR1 SQVTM, CDR2 ANQGSEA. V dropped 6 bases and J dropped 0 bases, with 14 bases sitting between them. The length of the CDR3 is 14 residues. CDR3 sequence reads: CSVQGRPMNTEAFF. CDR3 bases: TGCAGCGTCCAGGGACGGCCCATGAACACTGAAGCTTTCTTT.

The sample holds a few counts of this clonotype. This sequence joins TRBV11-1 and TRBJ2-1; 10 nucleotides agree with TRBD1. The CDR3 length is 14 residues. Unmatched junction bases numbered 4, after V lost 5 bases and J lost 6 bases. Germline CDR1 SGHAT, CDR2 FQDESV (reference sequence). CDR3 bases: TGTGCCAGCAGCCGGGACAGGGGCGGCAATGAGCAGTTCTTC. Translation gives CASSRDRGGNEQFF.

This clonotype was seen a handful of times. The CDR3 spells CASSGVRDGSPLHF. For the CDR3, the DNA is TGTGCCAGCAGTGGAGTACGGGACGGGTCACCCCTCCACTTT. The gene calls are TRBV2 and TRBJ1-6; D may be TRBD1 (5 bases). Germline loops: CDR1 SNHLY, CDR2 FYNNEI. The CDR3 has 14 residues. The V and J ends lost 4 bases and 10 bases respectively, with 14 bases between them.

This chain connects TRBV4-3 to TRBJ2-3; TRBD1 matches 7 bases. Germline trimming cut 0 bases from V and 4 bases from J; bases unmatched to any gene: 7. Germline V gene data show CDR1 as LGHNA and CDR2 as YSLEER. CDR3 length: 16 amino acids. The CDR3 is CASSQDPATGADTQYF. In DNA form, the CDR3 reads TGCGCCAGCAGCCAAGATCCCGCCACAGGGGCAGATACGCAGTATTTT.

There are many counts of this clonotype. The V gene is TRBV7-2, the J gene TRBJ2-1, with 7 bases fitting TRBD2. V trimming: 5 bases; J trimming: 1 base; junction bases outside the gene matches: 5. Looked up from germline, CDR1 is SGHTA and CDR2 is FQGNSA. This CDR3 region has 15 residues. This CDR3 is CASSDWGGSYNEQFF. CDR3 in DNA: TGTGCCAGCAGCGATTGGGGGGGGTCCTACAATGAGCAGTTCTTC. Full variable domain (remainder filled in from reference TRBV7-2 and TRBJ2-1): GAGVSQSPSNKVTEKGKDVELRCDPISGHTALYWYRQSLGQGLEFLIYFQGNSAPDKSGLPSDRFSAERTGGSVSTLTIQRTQQEDSAVYLCASSDWGGSYNEQFFGPGTRLTVL.

V and J are TRBV7-2 and TRBJ2-1; 7 bases are shared with TRBD2. The J segment lost 4 bases and the V segment lost 1 base, leaving 4 bases of the junction unmatched. The CDR3 is made up of 15 amino acids. Germline values: CDR1 SGHTA, CDR2 FQGNSA. The CDR3: CASSLETGGYNEQFF. The CDR3 coding sequence is TGTGCCAGCAGCTTAGAAACGGGGGGTTACAATGAGCAGTTCTTC.

The chain is built from TRBV7-7 and TRBJ2-5; possibly TRBD2 for D (6 bases). CDR1 is SSHAT, CDR2 FNYEAQ, per germline (reference sequence). V was pared by 0 bases and J by 4 bases, with 9 bases between. The CDR3 has 14 amino acids. The CDR3 region is CASSLALRGETQYF. The DNA of the CDR3 is TGTGCCAGCAGCTTAGCTTTGCGGGGAGAGACCCAGTACTTC.

This clonotype was recorded at least ten times. CDR3 in DNA: TGTGCCAGCAGCTTCACCCAGAACACTGAAGCTTTCTTT. This sequence encodes CASSFTQNTEAFF. This sequence joins TRBV7-2 and TRBJ1-1; D ambiguous. The CDR3 covers 13 residues. Between the trimmed V and J ends, which lost 3 bases and 1 base, there was a span of 6 bases. Germline V gives CDR1 SGHTA, CDR2 FQGNSA.

The chain employs TRBV4-3 and TRBJ2-3; 10 bases align to TRBD1. J gave up 14 bases and V 4 bases, and 9 bases lay outside the gene matches. Germline V lookup: CDR1 LGHNA, CDR2 YSLEER. This CDR3 is 13 amino acids long. The CDR3 DNA sequence: TGCGCCAGCAGCCCATCCGGGACAGGGGTACTGTATTTT. It codes for CASSPSGTGVLYF.

This clonotype was counted many times. The chain couples TRBV29-1 to TRBJ2-5, with D maybe TRBD2 (5 bases). This CDR3 is 13 amino acids long. Germline V lookup: CDR1 SQVTM, CDR2 ANQGSEA. With 4 bases removed from V and 5 bases from J, the gap between germline ends came to 14 bases. The chain's CDR3 is CSVGKDWSETQYF. The CDR3 bases are TGCAGCGTTGGGAAGGACTGGTCCGAGACCCAGTACTTC.

This clonotype was recorded many times. The chain carries TRBV4-3 and TRBJ2-2; D uncertain. The V gene's germline CDR1 is LGHNA and CDR2 YSLEER. The V end lost 3 bases, the J end lost 6 bases, and 2 bases lay between the germline ends. This CDR3 region has 11 residues. The chain's CDR3 is CASSHAGELFF. The CDR3 region has the DNA TGCGCCAGCAGCCACGCCGGGGAGCTGTTTTTT.

This clonotype was observed many times. The chain has TRBV7-2 and TRBJ1-1; D call uncertain. V lost 4 bases and J 5 bases, leaving 8 bases between the germline ends. The CDR3 contains 12 residues. Per the germline V gene, CDR1 is SGHTA and CDR2 is FQGNSA. In DNA form, the CDR3 reads TGTGCCAGCAGCTATCAGAAGACTGAAGCTTTCTTT. This gives the protein CASSYQKTEAFF. The full variable domain, completed using reference TRBV7-2 and TRBJ1-1, is GAGVSQSPSNKVTEKGKDVELRCDPISGHTALYWYRQSLGQGLEFLIYFQGNSAPDKSGLPSDRFSAERTGGSVSTLTIQRTQQEDSAVYLCASSYQKTEAFFGQGTRLTVV.